The 5 T cell receptor beta chains presented below share a single source sample, sequenced in a study of brain T cells in children with intractable seizures (dated by TCRdb to about 2021). In light of the paper, this sample's time point label describes: resected brain tissue, or blood drawn just prior to surgery. The library was produced with the immunoSEQ multiplex PCR assay. Here the immuneACCESS table is served through TCRdb, limited to in-frame sequences with V and J called. Missing clones are a known gap in these copies; in checked studies unresolved V genes cover under half, and the rest lacks a known reason. For this sample there are tens of thousands of clones; more than 85% appear just once. The ten top clones hold 1.5% of the sample. The input for sequencing was peripheral blood, taken at surgery. The receptors originated from a boy under three years old with tuberous sclerosis and intractable seizures.

V gene TRBV9 combines with J gene TRBJ1-2; tentative D call: TRBD1 (6 bases). Germline lookup yields CDR1 SGDLS and CDR2 YYNGEE. Trimming shortened V by 2 bases and J by 8 bases, and 19 bases separated the two germline ends. CDR3 length equals 15 residues. CDR3 loop: CASSVTRGPTTGYTF. DNA for the CDR3: TGTGCCAGCAGCGTTACCAGGGGACCGACAACCGGCTACACCTTC.

This sequence joins TRBV28 and TRBJ2-3; 10 bases fit TRBD2. Per the germline V gene, CDR1 is MDHEN and CDR2 is SYDVKM. This CDR3 region has 15 residues. V shed 3 bases and J 5 bases; nucleotides not matched to a gene: 5. The CDR3 nucleotides read TGTGCCAGCAGTTTCCTAGCGGGGGTCCAAGATACGCAGTATTTT. It codes for CASSFLAGVQDTQYF. The full variable domain, rest sourced from reference TRBV28 and TRBJ2-3, is DVKVTQSSRYLVKRTGEKVFLECVQDMDHENMFWYRQDPGLGLRLIYFSYDVKMKEKGDIPEGYSVSREKKERFSLILESASTNQTSMYLCASSFLAGVQDTQYFGPGTRLTVL.

The V call is TRBV5-6, the J call TRBJ1-6; a weak D match, TRBD1 (6 bases). The V end was cut by 3 bases, the J end by 11 bases, with 9 bases between. The CDR3 extends over 12 amino acids. Germline CDR1 and CDR2: SGHDT and YYEEEE. As DNA, the CDR3 is TGTGCCAGCAGCTATCGGGGGCCACCCCTCCACTTT. Translated: CASSYRGPPLHF.

The chain recombines TRBV7-2 with TRBJ2-7, with D tentatively TRBD1 or TRBD2 (5 bases each). Germline V CDR1 and CDR2: SGHTA, FQGNSA. The CDR3 covers 16 residues. With 2 bases removed from V and 4 bases from J, the gap between germline ends came to 18 bases. CDR3 nucleotide sequence: TGTGCCAGCAGCTTACGGTTTGAGGGGCGCCGATACGAGCAGTACTTC. Translation gives CASSLRFEGRRYEQYF.

The V gene is TRBV19, the J gene TRBJ1-1, with TRBD1 as a possible D gene (5 bases). Trimming left V 8 bases short and J 3 bases short, with 19 bases between. The CDR3 loop spans 15 amino acids. Germline CDR1 is LNHDA and CDR2 is SQIVND (reference sequence). CDR3 coding DNA: TGTGCCAGTTCGGACTTGCGGGGGATGGACACTGAAGCTTTCTTT. Protein sequence: CASSDLRGMDTEAFF.